The 29 T cell receptor beta chains in this list originate from one sample, sequenced in a study of T cells after posttransplantation cyclophosphamide. TCRdb's copy holds only in-frame clones and misses some; the assay was immunoSEQ multiplex PCR. This sample has 20,000 to 25,000 clones; roughly nine tenths occur once, and the top ten carry about 2%. Methotrexate plus calcineurin inhibitor accompanied controls' myeloablative marrow transplants; sampling was 1 year later. Source: PBMCs, taken approximately twelve months after allogeneic stem cell transplant with calcineurin inhibitor and methotrexate. These receptor sequences come from a female patient aged 30 to 45 who received an allogeneic stem cell transplant from an unrelated donor, was CMV-positive, and had acute and chronic GVHD. The T cells may partly be graft donor cells.

The chain links TRBV5-1 to TRBJ1-1; 9 bases align to TRBD1. Per the germline V gene, CDR1 is SGHRS and CDR2 is YFSETQ. J was trimmed by 5 bases and V by 1 base; bases with no gene match: 3. This CDR3 spans 14 amino acids. CDR3 sequence (DNA): TGCGCCAGCAGCTTGAGACAGGGGGGGACTGAAGCTTTCTTT. Residues: CASSLRQGGTEAFF.

This sequence joins TRBV19 and TRBJ1-3, with a possible D match to TRBD1 (5 bases). Germline values: CDR1 LNHDA, CDR2 SQIVND (reference sequence). The CDR3 sequence is 16 residues long. V was shortened by 6 bases and J by 0 bases, with 15 bases between the two germline ends. This CDR3 reads CASSRMGGLSGNTIYF. In DNA form, the CDR3 reads TGTGCCAGTAGCAGAATGGGGGGACTCTCTGGAAACACCATATATTTT.

The chain couples TRBV7-9 to TRBJ2-3, with 7 bases aligning to TRBD2. V dropped 1 base and J dropped 2; count of bases not matched to a gene: 3. The germline V gene encodes CDR1 SEHNR and CDR2 FQNEAQ (reference sequence). This CDR3 region has 15 residues. The CDR3 DNA reads TGTGCCAGCAGCTTAGGGCGGGAGCACACAGATACGCAGTATTTT. Its translation: CASSLGREHTDTQYF.

The genes are TRBV2 and TRBJ2-5, with 7 nucleotides matching TRBD2. The CDR3 extends over 14 amino acids. With 4 bases clipped from V and 2 bases from J, the junction kept 4 bases outside the gene matches. Germline CDR1 and CDR2: SNHLY and FYNNEI. The CDR3 DNA follows: TGTGCCAGCAGTGTGCAGGGAGGGCAAGAGACCCAGTACTTC. This gives the protein CASSVQGGQETQYF.

This clone has just one count. The gene calls are TRBV5-4 and TRBJ2-2; possible D gene TRBD1, 6 bases. Trimming removed 4 bases from V and 2 bases from J, with 15 bases in between. Germline-derived CDR1 and CDR2 are SGHNT and YYREEE (reference sequence). The CDR3 covers 16 residues. CDR3 sequence: CASSPTAGTNTGELFF. The CDR3 region has the DNA TGTGCCAGCAGCCCGACCGCTGGGACAAACACCGGGGAGCTGTTTTTT. Combining the CDR3 with reference TRBV5-4 and TRBJ2-2 gives the whole variable domain ETGVTQSPTHLIKTRGQQVTLRCSSQSGHNTVSWYQQALGQGPQFIFQYYREEENGRGNFPPRFSGLQFPNYSSELNVNALELDDSALYLCASSPTAGTNTGELFFGEGSRLTVL.

This clone was seen a handful of times. The chain is built from TRBV5-6 and TRBJ1-1; maybe TRBD1 (5 bases). Germline values: CDR1 SGHDT, CDR2 YYEEEE. CDR3 length: 14 amino acids. Between the trimmed V and J ends, which lost 2 bases and 1 base, there was a span of 9 bases. The CDR3 coding sequence is TGTGCCAGCAGCTTATACCAGGGGAACACTGAAGCTTTCTTT. This encodes CASSLYQGNTEAFF.

The rearrangement uses TRBV18 and TRBJ2-3, with a possible D match to TRBD1 (6 bases). The V gene lost 3 bases and the J gene lost 4 bases, with 14 bases spanning the gap. Germline CDR1 is KGHSH and CDR2 is LQKENI. CDR3 length: 15 residues. The CDR3: CASSPSTGPPDTQYF. CDR3 in DNA: TGTGCCAGCTCACCCAGTACAGGGCCCCCAGATACGCAGTATTTT.

The rearrangement joins TRBV9 to TRBJ2-5, with TRBD2 matching 7 bases. The tail of the sequence fits TRBJ2-7 better, so the J call may be wrong. This CDR3 is built from 19 residues. Germline values: CDR1 SGDLS, CDR2 YYNGEE. CDR3 nucleotides: TGTGCCAGCAGCGTAGAGGAGCGAGGGCTAGCGGAACTCACCTACGAGCAGTACTTC. Its protein product is CASSVEERGLAELTYEQYF.

The chain has TRBV4-1 and TRBJ2-3, with D possibly TRBD2 on 6 matching bases. Per the germline V gene, CDR1 is MGHRA and CDR2 is YSYEKL. The ends were cut back, 0 bases at V and 0 bases at J, with 19 bases in the middle. CDR3 length: 19 amino acids. For the CDR3, the DNA is TGCGCCAGCAGCCAAGATCGGGCTAGCGCCCAATTTAGCACAGATACGCAGTATTTT. Protein sequence: CASSQDRASAQFSTDTQYF.

J is TRBJ2-1 and V is TRBV7-6; 9 nucleotides line up with TRBD2. Germline assignment: CDR1 SGHVS and CDR2 FNYEAQ. After removal of 4 bases from V and 14 bases from J, the junction contained 9 bases not matched to a gene. There are 13 residues in the CDR3. CDR3 nucleotides: TGTGCCAGCAGCTCAGGGGCGGGAGGGCCGGAGTTCTTC. Translating it yields CASSSGAGGPEFF. The entire variable domain, with the rest obtained from reference TRBV7-6 and TRBJ2-1, is as follows: GAGVSQSPRYKVTKRGQDVALRCDPISGHVSLYWYRQALGQGPEFLTYFNYEAQQDKSGLPNDRFSAERPEGSISTLTIQRTEQRDSAMYRCASSSGAGGPEFFGPGTRLTVL.

This chain connects TRBV27 to TRBJ2-1; 8 nucleotides align to TRBD2. Germline CDR1 and CDR2: MNHEY and SMNVEV (reference sequence). This CDR3 spans 14 amino acids. J was trimmed by 7 bases and V by 7 bases; bases with no gene match: 9. The CDR3 spells CASIASGSINEQFF. CDR3 nucleotides: TGTGCCAGCATTGCCAGCGGGAGTATTAATGAGCAGTTCTTC.

The CDR3 reads CASSSLSGSLYNEQFF. CDR3 coding DNA: TGTGCCAGCAGCTCCCTAAGCGGGAGCCTTTACAATGAGCAGTTCTTC. V is TRBV13 and J is TRBJ2-1; 8 bases are a match to TRBD2. This CDR3 spans 16 amino acids. Per the germline V gene, CDR1 is PRHDT and CDR2 is FYEKMQ (reference sequence). Trimming took 4 bases from V and 4 from J; bases not matched to a gene: 9.

The chain carries TRBV19 and TRBJ1-2, with 7 bases fitting TRBD1. This CDR3 is 16 amino acids long. The junction had 13 bases not matched to a gene; V was cut back by 5 bases and J by 4 bases. Germline loops: CDR1 LNHDA, CDR2 SQIVND (reference sequence). The CDR3 coding sequence is TGTGCCAGTAGTGACTATGGACAGGACCCTTTCTATGGCTACACCTTC. Translating it yields CASSDYGQDPFYGYTF.

V usage is TRBV7-9 and J usage is TRBJ2-5; the match to TRBD1 covers 9 bases. The CDR3 totals 16 residues. The V segment lost 5 bases and the J segment 2 bases; nucleotides outside the gene matches: 9. The germline V gene encodes CDR1 SEHNR and CDR2 FQNEAQ (reference sequence). CDR3 in amino acids: CASSPGTGPPQETQYF. As DNA, the CDR3 is TGTGCCAGCAGCCCCGGGACAGGGCCCCCGCAAGAGACCCAGTACTTC.

The chain carries TRBV29-1 and TRBJ1-2; D remains ambiguous. V was cut by 5 bases and J by 5 bases, with 9 bases left in between. The CDR3 is made up of 11 amino acids. CDR1 is SQVTM and CDR2 is ANQGSEA in the germline V gene. The CDR3 here is CSVSVWYGYTF. The CDR3, as DNA: TGCAGCGTTAGCGTCTGGTATGGCTACACCTTC.

The CDR3 spells CASSGGNEQFF. The CDR3 nucleotides read TGTGCCAGTAGCGGGGGAAATGAGCAGTTCTTC. The chain carries TRBV19 and TRBJ2-1, with a possible D match to TRBD2 (6 bases). From germline, CDR1 is LNHDA and CDR2 SQIVND (reference sequence). V dropped 6 bases and J dropped 7 bases, with 7 bases sitting between them. The CDR3 extends over 11 amino acids.

The chain carries TRBV10-3 and TRBJ2-3; 9 bases agree with TRBD1. The CDR3 covers 16 residues. Germline lookup yields CDR1 ENHRY and CDR2 SYGVKD. The J segment lost 4 bases and the V segment lost 4 bases, leaving 9 bases of the junction unmatched. CDR3 amino acids: CAISVGGQGRSDTQYF. CDR3 in DNA: TGTGCCATCAGTGTAGGAGGACAGGGGAGGTCAGATACGCAGTATTTT.

The V gene is TRBV4-3, the J gene TRBJ2-1; D unclear. The CDR3 consists of 17 residues. V was pared by 0 bases and J by 1 base, with 13 bases between. Germline-derived CDR1 and CDR2 are LGHNA and YSLEER. The CDR3 DNA follows: TGCGCCAGCAGCCAAGAACATCCCCCATGGTCCTACAATGAGCAGTTCTTC. Amino acids: CASSQEHPPWSYNEQFF.

This clone was counted a few times. The rearrangement joins TRBV2 to TRBJ1-3; a weak D match, TRBD1 (6 bases). This CDR3 is 14 amino acids long. Germline V gene sequence: CDR1 SNHLY, CDR2 FYNNEI. V lost 8 bases to trimming and J lost 3 bases, with 14 bases between them. The CDR3: CASASGAGGNTIYF. The CDR3 DNA reads TGTGCCAGCGCATCAGGGGCGGGTGGAAACACCATATATTTT. The full variable domain, completed using reference TRBV2 and TRBJ1-3, is EPEVTQTPSHQVTQMGQEVILRCVPISNHLYFYWYRQILGQKVEFLVSFYNNEISEKSEIFDDQFSVERPDGSNFTLKIRSTKLEDSAMYFCASASGAGGNTIYFGEGSWLTVV.

This sequence joins TRBV14 and TRBJ2-1; 12 bases map to TRBD2. Germline-derived CDR1 and CDR2 are SGHDN and FVKESK. V trimming: 3 bases; J trimming: 4 bases; junction bases outside the gene matches: 10. CDR3 length: 18 residues. CDR3 sequence reads: CASSHRTLAGGGYNEQFF. DNA for the CDR3: TGTGCCAGCAGCCACCGAACCCTAGCGGGAGGGGGATACAATGAGCAGTTCTTC.

This clone was observed once. The sample holds other DNA sequences that translate to the same CDR3. The V gene is TRBV18, the J gene TRBJ1-1; D remains unclear. V was shortened by 3 bases and J by 0 bases, with 5 bases between the two germline ends. This CDR3 is built from 13 residues. Germline CDR1 is KGHSH and CDR2 is LQKENI. For the CDR3, the DNA is TGTGCCAGCTCACCCGGGATGAACACTGAAGCTTTCTTT. It translates to CASSPGMNTEAFF.

The chain has TRBV9 and TRBJ1-2, with 9 nucleotides matching TRBD1. V shed 3 bases, J shed 4 bases, and the junction held 10 bases outside the gene matches. From germline, CDR1 is SGDLS and CDR2 YYNGEE. This CDR3 has 16 residues. This CDR3 is CASSGDPGTGSYGYTF. The CDR3 DNA follows: TGTGCCAGCAGCGGCGATCCAGGGACAGGGTCCTATGGCTACACCTTC.

This clone has just a few counts. The genes are TRBV27 and TRBJ1-2, with D possibly being TRBD1 (6 bases). CDR1 and CDR2 (germline): MNHEY, SMNVEV (reference sequence). V dropped 5 bases and J dropped 1 base, with 11 bases sitting between them. The CDR3 has 14 residues. The CDR3, as DNA: TGTGCCAGCAGTACCCAAGGGGGTAACTATGGCTACACCTTC. It translates to CASSTQGGNYGYTF.

The genes are TRBV7-2 and TRBJ2-7; no clear D gene. There are 13 residues in the CDR3. Germline CDR1 and CDR2: SGHTA and FQGNSA. With 1 base removed from V and 3 bases from J, the gap between germline ends came to 7 bases. CDR3 DNA: TGTGCCAGCAGCTTAGGGCCTTACTACGAGCAGTACGTC. Encoded protein: CASSLGPYYEQYV.

The chain is built from TRBV11-2 and TRBJ2-1, with TRBD2 matching 7 bases. There are 17 residues in the CDR3. Trimming at V came to 5 bases and at J to 0 bases, leaving 10 bases not matched to a gene. Germline CDR1 reads SGHAT; CDR2 reads FQNNGV. The CDR3 DNA sequence: TGTGCCAGCAGCATCGGAACTAGCGCCGGCTCCTACAATGAGCAGTTCTTC. Protein sequence: CASSIGTSAGSYNEQFF. The full variable domain, its missing parts supplied by reference TRBV11-2 and TRBJ2-1, is EAGVAQSPRYKIIEKRQSVAFWCNPISGHATLYWYQQILGQGPKLLIQFQNNGVVDDSQLPKDRFSAERLKGVDSTLKIQPAKLEDSAVYLCASSIGTSAGSYNEQFFGPGTRLTVL.

The chain combines TRBV4-3 with TRBJ2-7; TRBD1 matches at 12 bases. CDR3 length: 18 residues. CDR1 is LGHNA and CDR2 is YSLEER in the germline V gene. Trimming took 0 bases from V and 7 from J; bases not matched to a gene: 13. The CDR3 bases are TGCGCCAGCAGCCAAGAAGGGAGGAGGGACAGGGGGCTTTCTGAGCAGTACGTC. This translates into CASSQEGRRDRGLSEQYV.

The chain links TRBV5-8 to TRBJ2-5, with 7 nucleotides matching TRBD2. The CDR3 is 14 residues long. V lost 5 bases and J lost 10; bases outside the gene matches: 14. CDR1 is SGHTS and CDR2 is YDEGEE in the germline V gene. CDR3 loop: CASRLLGGGGIQYF. In DNA form, the CDR3 reads TGTGCCAGCAGGCTGTTAGGCGGGGGTGGTATCCAGTACTTC.

V and J are TRBV11-2 and TRBJ1-1; tentative D call: TRBD1 (6 bases). Trimming shortened V by 6 bases and J by 4 bases, and 15 bases separated the two germline ends. The CDR3 spans 14 residues. CDR1 is SGHAT and CDR2 is FQNNGV in the germline V gene. The CDR3: CASSLQGRSTEAFF. The DNA for the CDR3 is TGTGCCAGCAGTCTACAGGGTCGCAGCACTGAAGCTTTCTTT.

The chain combines TRBV5-8 with TRBJ1-1, with D perhaps matching TRBD1 (6 bases). This CDR3 spans 15 amino acids. CDR1 and CDR2 from the germline V gene are SGHTS and YDEGEE. V was cut by 5 bases and J by 2 bases, with 16 bases left in between. This chain's CDR3 is CASRQWGPDNTEAFF. CDR3 nucleotides: TGTGCCAGCAGGCAATGGGGGCCAGATAACACTGAAGCTTTCTTT.